A selection of T cell receptor beta chains follows, all from one sample in a study of T cells in Graves' hyperthyroidism and ophthalmopathy. In TCRdb, the multiplex PCR reads were re-called with MiXCR into one record per CDR3 protein. The sample includes around 560,000 distinct CDR3 sequences, around 15% seen only once; the top ten take roughly 18%. Specimen: blood. The source of these receptors is a woman between 18 and 29 years old with Graves' hyperthyroidism. Both conserved end residues are part of each CDR3. D genes are given only for firm matches. Rows may omit the clone size; those that give it use once, few, many or a size class.

>TRBJ1-2|TRBD1|TRBV12-3/TRBV12-4|many
TGTGCCAGCAGTCTACGACAGGGGTATGGCTACACCTTC
CASSLRQGYGYTF
>TRBJ1-1|-|TRBV9|-
TGTGCCAGCAGCGTTAGTGGGCAGAACACTGAAGCTTTCTTT
CASSVSGQNTEAFF
>TRBJ2-3|-|TRBV24-1|many
TGTGCCACCAGTAGGTCGTATAAAGGGGATACGCAGTATTTT
CATSRSYKGDTQYF
>TRBJ1-4|-|TRBV20-1|-
TGCAGTGCTAGAGACCTTGGGGGGGGCTATGAAAAACTGTTTTTT
CSARDLGGGYEKLFF
>TRBJ2-5|TRBD1|TRBV20-1|many
TGCAGTGCTAGGGCGACAGGGGGGAAGGAGACCCAGTACTTC
CSARATGGKETQYF
>TRBJ2-5|-|TRBV6-2/TRBV6-3|-
TGTGCCAGCACCCGCGTTGCTAGACAGGAGACCCAGTACTTC
CASTRVARQETQYF
>TRBJ1-4|-|TRBV28|many
TGTGCCAGCAGTTTATTGGGGGGGGATGAAAAACTGTTTTTT
CASSLLGGDEKLFF
>TRBJ2-7|-|TRBV20-1|-
TGCAGTGCTAGCACCCTCGCGGGGGCCCGCTACGAGCAGTACTTC
CSASTLAGARYEQYF
>TRBJ2-2|TRBD2|TRBV7-2|-
TGTGCCAGCAGCCCCCTAGCGGGAGGTGCCGGGGAGCTGTTTTTT
CASSPLAGGAGELFF
>TRBJ2-7|-|TRBV27|few
TGTGCCAGCAGTTTAGTAGGGAGGACCTCCTACGAGCAGTACTTC
CASSLVGRTSYEQYF
>TRBJ2-3|TRBD2|TRBV12-3/TRBV12-4|many
TGTGCCAGCAGTTTCAAAGCGGGAGTCGATACGCAGTATTTT
CASSFKAGVDTQYF
>TRBJ2-3|-|TRBV20-1|many
TGCAGTGCTAGACTATACGGACTGACAGATACGCAGTATTTT
CSARLYGLTDTQYF
>TRBJ2-1|-|TRBV20-1|-
TGCAGTGCTAGACACCCTGACAATCACAATGAGCAGTTCTTC
CSARHPDNHNEQFF
>TRBJ1-5|-|TRBV29-1|-
TGCAGCGTGAGGGAGGGTTATAGCAATCAGCCCCAGCATTTT
CSVREGYSNQPQHF
>TRBJ1-1|TRBD1|TRBV6-1|few
TGTGCCAGCAGTTCACAGGGGGCTTTCACTGAAGCTTTCTTT
CASSSQGAFTEAFF
>TRBJ2-2|TRBD1|TRBV24-1|few
TGTGCCACCAGTGACCAAAGCACAGGGGTTAGGATCGGGGAGCTGTTTTTT
CATSDQSTGVRIGELFF
>TRBJ2-7|TRBD2|TRBV7-2|many
TGTGCCAGCAGCTTGGGCCCTCCTAGCGGGTATATCTACGAGCAGTACTTC
CASSLGPPSGYIYEQYF
>TRBJ1-4|-|TRBV11-2|many
TGTGCCAGCAGCTTAGAGATTGAGCGCATGAATGAAAAACTGTTTTTT
CASSLEIERMNEKLFF
>TRBJ1-2|-|TRBV10-2|-
TGCGCCAGCAGTGAGCAGGGTAACTATGGCTACACCTTC
CASSEQGNYGYTF
>TRBJ1-1|-|TRBV10-3|many
TGTGCCAGCCAATGGGACGGATTGAACACTGAAGCTTTCTTT
CASQWDGLNTEAFF
>TRBJ2-1|TRBD2|TRBV29-1|-
TGCAGCGTTGACCTAGCGGGAGATCGAGATGAGCAGTTCTTC
CSVDLAGDRDEQFF
>TRBJ1-5|-|TRBV28|-
TGTGCCAGCAGTCCCGAGGCGGGTAGCAATCAGCCCCAGCATTTT
CASSPEAGSNQPQHF
>TRBJ2-7|TRBD1|TRBV28|many
TGTGCCAGCAGTGCGACAGGGGGGGGCTACCACGAGCAGTACTTC
CASSATGGGYHEQYF
>TRBJ2-7|-|TRBV7-2|many
TGTGCCAGCAGCCTCACTAGGAACGAGCAGTACTTC
CASSLTRNEQYF
>TRBJ1-5|-|TRBV12-5|few
TGTGCTAGTGGTTTGCGAGGGTTCGGGGGGGGAAATCAGCCCCAGCATTTT
CASGLRGFGGGNQPQHF
>TRBJ1-6|-|TRBV5-5|-
TGTGCCAGCAGCTTGGATGCCTTTAAGAGCTCCTATAATTCACCCCTCCACTTT
CASSLDAFKSSYNSPLHF
>TRBJ2-6|-|TRBV29-1|few
TGCAGCGTTGGGACTTTTGGGGCCAACGTCCTGACTTTC
CSVGTFGANVLTF
>TRBJ1-2|-|TRBV6-1|many
TGTGCCAGCAGTGAAGAACCCGTTAGGGGTTCTGGCTACACCTTC
CASSEEPVRGSGYTF
>TRBJ2-5|-|TRBV6-1|-
TGTGCCAGCAGACGGACACATCAAGAGACCCAGTACTTC
CASRRTHQETQYF
>TRBJ2-3|-|TRBV5-1|many
TGCGCCAGCAGCTTGGCTGCTAGCGGCACAGATACGCAGTATTTT
CASSLAASGTDTQYF
>TRBJ2-2|-|TRBV2|-
TGTGCCAGCAGGATACTACGGAACACCGGGGAGCTGTTTTTT
CASRILRNTGELFF
>TRBJ1-3|-|TRBV15|many
TGTGCCACCAGCAGACCGACAGGTTCTGGAAACACCATATATTTT
CATSRPTGSGNTIYF
>TRBJ1-4|TRBD1|TRBV29-1|-
TGCAGCGCCCTGGGACAGGGGAATGAAAAACTGTTTTTT
CSALGQGNEKLFF
>TRBJ1-2|-|TRBV4-2|-
TGTGCCAGCAGCCAAGCAGGGGTGGGGGCAGGGGTAAACTATGGCTACACCTTC
CASSQAGVGAGVNYGYTF
>TRBJ2-4|-|TRBV6-1|many
TGTGCCAGCAGTGCAAACAGGGCGATAGCCAAAAACATTCAGTACTTC
CASSANRAIAKNIQYF
>TRBJ2-1|TRBD1|TRBV4-1|few
TGCGCCAGCAGCCCACTAAAACAGGGGGCGGTGATGAATGAGCAGTTCTTC
CASSPLKQGAVMNEQFF
>TRBJ1-2|-|TRBV20-1|-
TGCAGTGCCCGGAACTGGAACTATGGCTACACCTTC
CSARNWNYGYTF
>TRBJ1-3|TRBD1|TRBV24-1|-
TGTGCCACCAGTGACACCGGGACAGGTGGAAACACCATATATTTT
CATSDTGTGGNTIYF
>TRBJ2-7|-|TRBV20-1|many
TGCAGTGCTAGAGTGCTCGAGCAGTACTTC
CSARVLEQYF
>TRBJ2-1|-|TRBV6-1|-
TGTGCCAGCTGCAACCAGCGGGTTCCCTTGGGGAATGAGCAGTTCTTC
CASCNQRVPLGNEQFF
>TRBJ2-7|-|TRBV12-3/TRBV12-4|many
TGTGCCAGCAGTTTTTTCCTAGGCTACGAGCAGTACTTC
CASSFFLGYEQYF
>TRBJ2-3|-|TRBV5-1|-
TGCGCCAGCAGGATCCCTGTGGGGGGCGCAGATACGCAGTATTTT
CASRIPVGGADTQYF
>TRBJ1-1|-|TRBV5-1|few
TGCGCCAGCAGCTTGGCTTGGAACACTGGAGCTTTCTTT
CASSLAWNTGAFF
>TRBJ1-2|-|TRBV2|many
TGTGCCAGCAGGAGGGGAGAAGGCTACACCTTC
CASRRGEGYTF
>TRBJ2-7|-|TRBV6-2/TRBV6-3|few
TGTGCCAGCAGTTACAATTCGGGGGCCTACGAGCAGTACTTC
CASSYNSGAYEQYF
>TRBJ2-7|TRBD2|TRBV15|-
TGTGCCACCAGCAGAGAGACTAGCCCTACCTACGAGCAGTACTTC
CATSRETSPTYEQYF
>TRBJ2-7|-|TRBV7-8|many
TGTGCCAGCAGCTTAGCAGGGCGGGGCTCCTACGAGCAGTACTTC
CASSLAGRGSYEQYF
>TRBJ1-5|-|TRBV20-1|-
TGCAGTGTCGCTGGGGGCGTTAGCAATCAGCCCCCGCATTTT
CSVAGGVSNQPPHF
>TRBJ2-1|-|TRBV12-3/TRBV12-4|few
TGTGCCAGCAGTCTTAGGGACCCGGACTACAATGAGCAGTTCTTC
CASSLRDPDYNEQFF
>TRBJ1-5|-|TRBV19|-
TGTGCCAGTAGTATAGGGGCAGGGAGCAATCAGCCCCAGCATTTT
CASSIGAGSNQPQHF